This TCR beta chain was obtained from a study of cytomegalovirus exposure and HLA in healthy donors. For the study at large: Approximately 85 million unique TCRs from HLA-typed donors were held in an early data release. Genotyping of 400 or so donors showed that 80% to 85% belonged to the Caucasian-associated ancestry cluster.

PCR used 60 Vbeta primers and 13 Jbeta primers. Using immunoSEQ multiplex PCR, the repertoire was profiled, and TCRdb retains in-frame clones only, with some absent. The sample shows around 100,000 clones, around 82% of them seen only once. Regarding this clone: The antigen is not known.

Germline lookup yields CDR1 MDHEN and CDR2 SYDVKM. This CDR3 contains 14 residues. Whole-study findings and limits: Productive status was seen about 87% or about 30% of the time for most TCR beta V segments in an earlier analysis.

The chain employs TRBV28 and TRBJ2-5, with D maybe TRBD1 (6 bases). The better agreement between TRBJ2-7 and the DNA end casts doubt on the J call. Specimen: PBMCs. The sequence was collected from a woman in her late teens or twenties in good health and CMV-seropositive. As DNA, the CDR3 is TGTGCCAGCAATCTACTCAGGGGCTCCTACGAGCAGTACTTC. It is translated as CASNLLRGSYEQYF.